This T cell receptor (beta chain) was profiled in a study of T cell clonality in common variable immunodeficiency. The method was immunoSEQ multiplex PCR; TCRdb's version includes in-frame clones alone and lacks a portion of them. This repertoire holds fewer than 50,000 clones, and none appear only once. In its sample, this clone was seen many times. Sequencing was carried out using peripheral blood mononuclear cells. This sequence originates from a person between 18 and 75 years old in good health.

Partial CDR3 DNA: TGTGCCAGCAGCGTAGCGGTTAGCGGGAGATATGAG. Its protein is CASSVAVSGRYE. Given in full, the CDR3 is CASSVAVSGRYEQFF. The chain is built from TRBV9 and TRBJ2-1, with 9 bases fitting TRBD2. The sequence runs out 3 residues before the end of the CDR3; the remainder is reconstructed from the germline J gene. Germline V gives CDR1 SGDLS, CDR2 YYNGEE. V lost 0 bases to trimming and J lost 8 bases; unmatched junction nucleotides: 6. The CDR3 consists of 15 residues.